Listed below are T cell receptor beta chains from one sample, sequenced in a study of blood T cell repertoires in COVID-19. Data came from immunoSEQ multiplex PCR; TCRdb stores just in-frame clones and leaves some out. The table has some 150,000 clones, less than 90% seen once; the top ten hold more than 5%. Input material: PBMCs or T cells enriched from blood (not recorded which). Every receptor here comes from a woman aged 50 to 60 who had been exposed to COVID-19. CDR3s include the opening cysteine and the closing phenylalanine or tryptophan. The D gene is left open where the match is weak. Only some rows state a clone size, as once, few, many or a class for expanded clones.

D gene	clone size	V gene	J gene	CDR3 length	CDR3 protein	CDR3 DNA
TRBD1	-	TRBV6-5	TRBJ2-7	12	CATTGTGVEQYF	TGTGCCACCACCGGGACAGGGGTCGAGCAGTACTTC
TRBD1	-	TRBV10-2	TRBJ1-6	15	CASSEGTGNRSPLHF	TGCGCCAGCAGTGAGGGGACAGGCAACCGTTCACCCCTCCACTTT
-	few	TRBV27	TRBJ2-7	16	CASREGPGIASHEQYF	TGTGCCAGCAGAGAGGGCCCGGGGATAGCCTCGCACGAGCAGTACTTC
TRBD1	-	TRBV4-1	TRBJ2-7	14	CASSQARDSYEQYF	TGCGCCAGCAGCCAGGCCCGGGACAGTTACGAGCAGTACTTC
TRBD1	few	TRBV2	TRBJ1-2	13	CASNAQGARGYTF	TGTGCCAGCAATGCACAGGGGGCGCGAGGCTACACCTTC
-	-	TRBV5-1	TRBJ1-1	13	CASSRVLDTEAFF	TGCGCCAGCAGCCGGGTTTTGGACACTGAAGCTTTCTTT
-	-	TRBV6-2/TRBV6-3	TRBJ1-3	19	CASSYSSRQGSYSGNTIYF	TGTGCCAGCAGTTACTCGTCCCGACAAGGCAGCTACTCTGGAAACACCATATATTTT
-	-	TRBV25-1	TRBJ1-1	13	CASSAHLQTEAFF	TGTGCCAGCAGTGCCCACCTCCAGACTGAAGCTTTCTTT
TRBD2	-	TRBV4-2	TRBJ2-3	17	CASSQVVGGGATDTQYF	TGTGCCAGCAGCCAAGTCGTCGGCGGGGGGGCTACAGATACGCAGTATTTT
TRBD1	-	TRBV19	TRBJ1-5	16	CASGLERGQAFQPQHF	TGTGCCAGTGGCCTGGAGAGGGGGCAGGCCTTTCAGCCCCAGCATTTT
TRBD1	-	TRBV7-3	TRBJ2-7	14	CASSLQGASYEQYF	TGTGCCAGCAGCTTACAGGGGGCGTCCTACGAGCAGTACTTC
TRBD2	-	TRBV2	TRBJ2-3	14	CASSLAGGTDTQYF	TGTGCCAGCAGCCTAGCGGGGGGAACAGATACGCAGTATTTT
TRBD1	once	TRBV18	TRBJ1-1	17	CASSLKGAMPMNTEAFF	TGTGCCAGCTCACTCAAGGGGGCCATGCCAATGAACACTGAAGCTTTCTTT
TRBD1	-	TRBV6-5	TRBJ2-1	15	CASSQPGQGYNEQFF	TGTGCCAGCAGCCAACCGGGACAGGGGTACAATGAGCAGTTCTTC
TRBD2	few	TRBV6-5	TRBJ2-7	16	CASSYPTGGAVGEQYF	TGTGCCAGCAGTTACCCGACGGGAGGAGCTGTGGGCGAGCAGTACTTC
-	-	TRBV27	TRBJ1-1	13	CASSSSRGFEAFF	TGTGCCAGCAGTTCATCGCGGGGTTTTGAAGCTTTCTTT
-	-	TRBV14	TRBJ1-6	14	CASSQIQRTSPLHF	TGTGCCAGCAGCCAAATACAGAGAACTTCACCCCTCCACTTT
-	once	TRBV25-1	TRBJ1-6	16	CASSLRGGLGHSPLHF	TGTGCCAGCAGTCTAAGGGGGGGCCTAGGGCATTCACCCCTCCACTTT
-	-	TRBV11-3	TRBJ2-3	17	CASSFNPGMASTDTQYF	TGTGCCAGCAGTTTCAACCCGGGGATGGCTAGCACAGATACGCAGTATTTT
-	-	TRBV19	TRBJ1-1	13	CASGREAGAEAFF	TGTGCCAGCGGGAGAGAGGCCGGAGCTGAAGCTTTCTTT
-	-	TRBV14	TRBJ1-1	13	CASRQGTNTEAFF	TGTGCCAGCAGACAGGGAACGAACACTGAAGCTTTCTTT
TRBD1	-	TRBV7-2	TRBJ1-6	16	CASSLVSGQVNSPLHF	TGTGCCAGCAGCTTAGTCTCCGGACAGGTGAATTCACCCCTCCACTTT
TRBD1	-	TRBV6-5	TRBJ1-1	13	CASSSTGEPEAFF	TGTGCCAGCAGTTCAACAGGGGAACCTGAAGCTTTCTTT
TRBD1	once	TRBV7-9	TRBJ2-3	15	CASSPRDRGTDTQYF	TGTGCCAGCAGCCCACGGGACAGGGGGACAGATACGCAGTATTTT
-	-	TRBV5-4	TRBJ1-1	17	CASSGTTGRQSDPEAFF	TGTGCCAGCAGCGGTACTACAGGGCGCCAGTCTGACCCTGAAGCTTTCTTT
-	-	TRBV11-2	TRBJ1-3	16	CASSLEARGAGNTIYF	TGTGCCAGCAGCTTAGAGGCCAGGGGAGCTGGAAACACCATATATTTT
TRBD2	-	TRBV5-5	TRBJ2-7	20	CASSLGGLAGVNAISYEQYF	TGTGCCAGCAGCTTGGGGGGACTAGCGGGCGTCAACGCCATCTCCTACGAGCAGTACTTC
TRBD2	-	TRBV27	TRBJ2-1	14	CASVVSGSPHEQFF	TGTGCCAGCGTCGTGAGCGGGAGCCCCCATGAGCAGTTCTTC
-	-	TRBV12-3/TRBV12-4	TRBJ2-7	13	CASSPGLYYEQYF	TGTGCCAGCAGCCCGGGACTGTACTACGAGCAGTACTTC
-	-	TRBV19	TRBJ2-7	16	CASSPHSGGGAYEQYF	TGTGCCAGTAGTCCCCACAGCGGAGGGGGCGCCTACGAGCAGTACTTC
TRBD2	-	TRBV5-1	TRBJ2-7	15	CASSLEASGASGQYF	TGCGCCAGCAGCTTGGAGGCTAGCGGGGCGTCGGGGCAGTACTTC
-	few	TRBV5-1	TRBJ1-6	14	CASSLFGTSSPLHF	TGCGCCAGCAGCTTGTTCGGGACATCCTCACCCCTCCACTTT
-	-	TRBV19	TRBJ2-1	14	CASSTPNPRDEQFF	TGTGCCAGTAGTACCCCCAACCCCAGGGATGAGCAGTTCTTC
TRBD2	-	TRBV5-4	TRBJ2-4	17	CASSLGGTSGAKNIQYF	TGTGCCAGCAGCTTGGGGGGGACTAGCGGGGCCAAAAACATTCAGTACTTC
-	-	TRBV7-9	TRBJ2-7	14	CASSLPDRTYEQYF	TGTGCCAGCAGCTTGCCTGACAGGACCTACGAGCAGTACTTC
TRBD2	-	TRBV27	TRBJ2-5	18	CASSLRIPGTRNQETQYF	TGTGCCAGCAGTTTACGAATTCCCGGGACTAGAAACCAAGAGACCCAGTACTTC
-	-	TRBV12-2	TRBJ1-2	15	CASRCLRGQTHGYTF	TGTGCAAGTCGCTGTTTGAGGGGGCAGACTCATGGCTACACCTTC
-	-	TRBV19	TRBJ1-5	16	CASSNRASGDNQPQHF	TGTGCCAGTAGTAACAGGGCGAGCGGGGACAATCAGCCCCAGCATTTT
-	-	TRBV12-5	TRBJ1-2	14	CASGPAAGRYGYTF	TGTGCTAGTGGTCCCGCGGCGGGTCGCTATGGCTACACCTTC
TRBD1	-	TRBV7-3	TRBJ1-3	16	CASSPTDRALGNTIYF	TGTGCCAGCAGCCCTACGGACAGGGCGTTAGGAAACACCATATATTTT
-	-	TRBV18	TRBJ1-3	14	CASSHGTGGNTIYF	TGTGCCAGCTCACACGGTACCGGGGGAAACACCATATATTTT
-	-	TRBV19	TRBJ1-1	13	CASTSGRGTEAFF	TGTGCCAGTACCTCTGGGCGGGGGACTGAAGCTTTCTTT
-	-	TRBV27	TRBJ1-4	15	CASSAWETGGEKLFF	TGTGCCAGCAGTGCATGGGAGACGGGGGGTGAAAAACTGTTTTTT
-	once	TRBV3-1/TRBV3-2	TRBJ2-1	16	CASSQGPGLDYNEQFF	TGTGCCAGCAGCCAAGGGCCGGGACTGGATTACAATGAGCAGTTCTTC
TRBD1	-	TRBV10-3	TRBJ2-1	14	CAISGTGAMNEQFF	TGTGCCATCAGTGGGACAGGGGCTATGAATGAGCAGTTCTTC
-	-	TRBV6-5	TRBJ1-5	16	CASSFGSPQGNQPQHF	TGTGCCAGCAGTTTCGGTTCGCCCCAGGGCAATCAGCCCCAGCATTTT
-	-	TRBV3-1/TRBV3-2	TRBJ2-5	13	CASSFGVVETQYF	TGTGCCAGCAGCTTTGGAGTGGTAGAGACCCAGTACTTC
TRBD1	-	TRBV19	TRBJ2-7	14	CASSRGTGDYEQYF	TGTGCCAGTAGTAGGGGGACAGGGGACTACGAGCAGTACTTC
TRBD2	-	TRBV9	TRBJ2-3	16	CASSSRGGRNTDTQYF	TGTGCCAGCAGCTCAAGAGGCGGGAGGAACACAGATACGCAGTATTTT
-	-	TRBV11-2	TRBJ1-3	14	CASTPVFSGNTIYF	TGTGCCAGCACCCCCGTTTTCTCTGGAAACACCATATATTTT
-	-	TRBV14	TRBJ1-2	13	CASRGERDYGYTF	TGTGCCAGCAGGGGCGAACGAGACTATGGCTACACCTTC
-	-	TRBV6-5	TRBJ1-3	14	CASSYSRVGNTIYF	TGTGCCAGCAGTTACTCGAGAGTTGGAAACACCATATATTTT
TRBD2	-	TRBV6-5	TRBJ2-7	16	CASSYLTSGRIYEQYF	TGTGCCAGCAGTTATCTTACTAGCGGGAGGATCTACGAGCAGTACTTC